This TCR beta chain appears in the sequencing data of a study of blood T cell repertoires in COVID-19. Study overall: Italy, Spain and the United States were the sources of the convalescent and acute COVID-19 samples. The analysed material was cDNA or gDNA that came from T cells, B-cell-depleted T cells, or PBMCs.

In the study's own analysis: Quantification of nucleated cells was approximated via reference gene primer amplification. Assay used: immunoSEQ multiplex PCR; TCRdb lists only in-frame clones, some missing. That table gives V, J and clone size, and the DNA gave D and trimming. The table lists tens of thousands of clones, about 85% of them singletons. V gave up 4 bases and J gave up 2 bases; unmatched junction bases: 6. Germline lookup yields CDR1 LNHDA and CDR2 SQIVND (reference sequence). This CDR3 has 15 amino acids. The TCR was taken from a man in his sixties with acute or convalescent COVID-19. V usage is TRBV19 and J usage is TRBJ1-2; 8 bases align to TRBD1. The sequenced sample was peripheral blood. The CDR3 sequence is CASSRDRDRNYGYTF. Written as DNA, the CDR3 is TGTGCCAGTAGTAGGGATAGGGACAGGAACTATGGCTACACCTTC.